These 25 T cell receptor beta chains share one sample of origin, sequenced in a study of breast tumors, draining lymph nodes, adjacent tissues. TCRdb redid the calling of the multiplex PCR reads with MiXCR, one entry per CDR3 protein. The data contain approximately 210,000 distinct CDR3 sequences, approximately 36% of them singletons. Breast cancer patients provided tissue from their axillary draining lymph nodes. The sequencing input was axillary lymph node tissue. The receptors originated from a female donor with breast cancer. Some clones in this sample may be carry-over from other donors' samples.

This clonotype has ten or more counts. This sequence joins TRBV20-1 and TRBJ2-7; 8 positions agree with TRBD1. The germline V gene has CDR1 DFQATT and CDR2 SNEGSKA (reference sequence). The junction had 7 bases not matched to a gene; V was cut back by 3 bases and J by 0 bases. The CDR3 extends over 15 amino acids. The chain's CDR3 is CSASRRQGSSYEQYF. In nucleotides, the CDR3 is TGCAGTGCTAGTAGGAGACAGGGGAGCTCCTACGAGCAGTACTTC.

This clonotype was counted at least ten times. This rearrangement joins TRBV2 to TRBJ2-7, with D tentatively TRBD1 or TRBD2 (5 bases each). The V gene lost 0 bases and the J gene lost 2 bases, with 17 bases spanning the gap. The CDR3 sequence is 17 residues long. Per germline, CDR1 SNHLY and CDR2 FYNNEI. The CDR3 sequence is CASSEALIGTATYEQYF. In nucleotides, the CDR3 is TGTGCCAGCAGTGAAGCGCTTATAGGGACGGCAACCTACGAGCAGTACTTC.

In this sample, this clonotype turned up a few times. This chain joins TRBV7-9 and TRBJ2-7, with TRBD2 matching over 13 bases. The CDR3 consists of 16 residues. V trimming: 6 bases; J trimming: 2 bases; junction bases outside the gene matches: 7. The germline V gene has CDR1 SEHNR and CDR2 FQNEAQ (reference sequence). This CDR3 is CASSFRTSGRAYEQYF. The CDR3 DNA is TGTGCCAGCAGTTTCCGAACTAGCGGGAGGGCCTACGAGCAGTACTTC.

At least ten counts were recorded for this clonotype. The chain joins TRBV20-1 to TRBJ1-3; 8 nucleotides align to TRBD1. The CDR3 loop spans 14 amino acids. Trimming took 3 bases from V and 4 from J; bases not matched to a gene: 5. CDR1 is DFQATT and CDR2 is SNEGSKA in the germline V gene (reference sequence). The CDR3 nucleotides are TGCAGTGCTAGTGACAGGGGTTCCGGAAACACCATATATTTT. This sequence encodes CSASDRGSGNTIYF.

Turning to this clonotype: This may stem from a read error, because a much larger clone lies one nucleotide away. V and J are TRBV11-2 and TRBJ2-1; no definite D call. Germline values: CDR1 SGHAT, CDR2 FQNNGV. The CDR3 runs to 13 residues. V lost 1 base to trimming and J lost 9 bases, with 10 bases between them. CDR3 coding DNA: TGTGCCAGCAGCTTAGGTATATCTCCTGAGCAGTTCTTC. It encodes CASSLGISPEQFF. The entire variable domain, with the rest obtained from reference TRBV11-2 and TRBJ2-1, is as follows: EAGVAQSPRYKIIEKRQSVAFWCNPISGHATLYWYQQILGQGPKLLIQFQNNGVVDDSQLPKDRFSAERLKGVDSTLKIQPAKLEDSAVYLCASSLGISPEQFFGPGTRLTVL.

This clonotype was found many times. The chain employs TRBV5-1 and TRBJ2-1, with D possibly matching TRBD2 (6 bases). Trimming stripped 4 bases from V and 6 bases from J, with 17 bases between. Germline lookup yields CDR1 SGHRS and CDR2 YFSETQ. This CDR3 contains 15 residues. The CDR3 DNA reads TGCGCCAGCAGCCACGGTCCTTTCGGGGGCAATGAGCAGTTCTTC. Its translation is CASSHGPFGGNEQFF. The full variable domain, its missing parts supplied by reference TRBV5-1 and TRBJ2-1, is KAGVTQTPRYLIKTRGQQVTLSCSPISGHRSVSWYQQTPGQGLQFLFEYFSETQRNKGNFPGRFSGRQFSNSRSEMNVSTLELGDSALYLCASSHGPFGGNEQFFGPGTRLTVL.

V and J are TRBV24-1 and TRBJ2-1, with 16 bases identical to TRBD2. CDR3 length: 20 residues. From germline, CDR1 is KGHDR and CDR2 SFDVKD. Losses at the gene ends were 11 bases for V and 1 base for J; bases not matched to a gene: 16. The CDR3 region has the DNA TGTGCCAGCTCACCACGCCCGGGACTAGCGGGGGGGCTTTCCTACAATGAGCAGTTCTTC. It yields the protein CASSPRPGLAGGLSYNEQFF.

Turning to this clonotype: One end of the junction varies from germline; a read error may be responsible. V and J are TRBV2 and TRBJ2-6; 7 bases are shared with TRBD1. Germline values: CDR1 SNHLY, CDR2 FYNNEI. CDR3 length: 17 residues. DNA for the CDR3: TGTGCCAGCAGTAGGGGGCTGCTTAGCTCTGGGGCCAACGTCCTGACCTTC. It yields the protein CASSRGLLSSGANVLTF.

This clonotype was recorded many times. V and J are TRBV7-3 and TRBJ2-1; TRBD2 matches at 9 bases. Trimming at V came to 8 bases and at J to 0 bases, leaving 2 bases not matched to a gene. Germline V gives CDR1 SGHTA, CDR2 FQGTGA. There are 14 residues in the CDR3. Written as DNA, the CDR3 is TGTGCCAGCGCTAGCGGGGCCTCCTACAATGAGCAGTTCTTC. Its translation is CASASGASYNEQFF. Looking up the rest from reference TRBV7-3 and TRBJ2-1 gives the full variable domain: GAGVSQTPSNKVTEKGKYVELRCDPISGHTALYWYRQSLGQGPEFLIYFQGTGAADDSGLPNDRFFAVRPEGSVSTLKIQRTERGDSAVYLCASASGASYNEQFFGPGTRLTVL.

This clonotype showed up many times. The junction does not match germline at one end; this may be a read error. The chain has TRBV6-5 and TRBJ2-7; no clear D gene. Germline CDR1 reads MNHEY; CDR2 reads SVGAGI. The CDR3 runs 11 residues. The CDR3 reads CASSNSYEQYF. The CDR3 nucleotides read TGTGCCAGCAGTAACTCCTACGAGCAGTACTTC.

The chain has TRBV29-1 and TRBJ2-7, with 9 bases fitting TRBD2. Germline V gene lookup returns CDR1 SQVTM and CDR2 ANQGSEA. V lost 1 base to trimming and J lost 6 bases; unmatched junction nucleotides: 7. CDR3 length equals 14 residues. CDR3 in DNA: TGCAGCGTTGAAGGGGGCGGGAGGGCCGGCGAGCAGTACTTC. Translation: CSVEGGGRAGEQYF.

This chain connects TRBV20-1 to TRBJ2-5; D perhaps matches TRBD1 (5 bases). Germline CDR1 and CDR2: DFQATT and SNEGSKA (reference sequence). V lost 0 bases to trimming and J lost 5 bases, with 22 bases between them. The CDR3 length is 17 residues. The CDR3: CSARDIRQGNTGETQYF. The CDR3 DNA reads TGCAGTGCTAGAGACATACGGCAGGGAAACACCGGGGAGACCCAGTACTTC.

This chain uses TRBV7-3 with TRBJ1-4, with D uncertain. The CDR3 is 17 residues long. CDR1 is SGHTA and CDR2 is FQGTGA in the germline V gene. Deletions cut 1 base from V and 4 bases from J, with 16 bases between. The CDR3 DNA sequence: TGTGCCAGCAGCTTAAGCCCGCGGCTGGGCAATAATGAAAAACTGTTTTTT. It translates to CASSLSPRLGNNEKLFF.

This chain joins TRBV9 and TRBJ2-6; D call uncertain. This CDR3 has 16 residues. Trimming removed 4 bases from V and 0 bases from J, with 11 bases in between. The germline V gene encodes CDR1 SGDLS and CDR2 YYNGEE. The CDR3 is CASSHRTVSGANVLTF. The CDR3 DNA reads as TGTGCCAGCAGCCACAGAACAGTCTCTGGGGCCAACGTCCTGACTTTC. The full variable domain, rest sourced from reference TRBV9 and TRBJ2-6, is DSGVTQTPKHLITATGQRVTLRCSPRSGDLSVYWYQQSLDQGLQFLIQYYNGEERAKGNILERFSAQQFPDLHSELNLSSLELGDSALYFCASSHRTVSGANVLTFGAGSRLTVL.

This clonotype was seen ten or more times. J is TRBJ1-2 and V is TRBV4-3; D is unresolved. CDR3 size: 17 residues. Germline CDR1 is LGHNA and CDR2 is YSLEER. V was trimmed by 0 bases and J by 4 bases, leaving 18 bases between them. CDR3 DNA: TGCGCCAGCAGCCAAGATCATCAAGAGGCGTCGACCTATGGCTACACCTTC. It specifies CASSQDHQEASTYGYTF.

This clonotype was seen at least ten times. The chain employs TRBV2 and TRBJ2-1, with D possibly being TRBD2 (6 bases). The CDR3 has 14 amino acids. From germline, CDR1 is SNHLY and CDR2 FYNNEI. V lost 7 bases, J lost 1 base, and 11 bases lay in between. The CDR3 reads CASNFGGSYNEQFF. Written as DNA, the CDR3 is TGTGCCAGCAATTTCGGGGGTTCCTACAATGAGCAGTTCTTC.

This clonotype was found many times. This chain links TRBV20-1 with TRBJ2-1; no clear D gene. Trimming removed 6 bases from V and 2 bases from J, with 14 bases in between. The CDR3 extends over 14 amino acids. Germline V gene sequence: CDR1 DFQATT, CDR2 SNEGSKA (reference sequence). CDR3 amino acids: CSATSLEAYNEQFF. CDR3 coding DNA: TGCAGTGCCACCTCCTTGGAAGCCTACAATGAGCAGTTCTTC.

The CDR3 here is CASSLVAGGTDTQHF. DNA for the CDR3: TGTGCCAGCAGCTTGGTAGCAGGAGGTACAGATACGCAGCATTTT. The V gene is TRBV7-9, the J gene TRBJ2-3, with D uncertain. The J call may not be correct, given that the DNA end is closer to TRBJ1-5. Germline V gene sequence: CDR1 SEHNR, CDR2 FQNEAQ (reference sequence). This CDR3 is built from 15 residues.

In this sample, this clonotype turned up many times. V and J are TRBV7-3 and TRBJ1-5, with D unresolved. In germline, CDR1 is SGHTA, CDR2 FQGTGA. V gave up 0 bases and J gave up 6 bases, with 6 bases separating them. The CDR3 consists of 13 residues. CDR3 sequence: CASSLTQGQPQHF. Here the CDR3 DNA reads TGTGCCAGCAGCTTAACGCAAGGTCAGCCCCAGCATTTT.

Points on this clonotype: A read error is possible here, since a much larger clone lies one base away. The V and J genes are TRBV20-1 and TRBJ2-5; D unclear. The germline CDR1 and CDR2 sequences are DFQATT and SNEGSKA (reference sequence). The CDR3 length is 13 residues. The CDR3 DNA reads TGCAGCGTTGAAGATCACCTCGAAGAGACCCAGTACTTC. Translating it yields CSVEDHLEETQYF.

This clonotype was observed at least ten times. The gene calls are TRBV15 and TRBJ2-1, with unresolved D. The CDR3 covers 12 residues. CDR1 LNHNV and CDR2 YYDKDF come from the germline V gene (reference sequence). Trimming removed 0 bases at V and 6 bases at J, with 3 bases between. CDR3 bases: TGTGCCACCAGCAGAGAAGTCAATGAGCAGTTCTTC. It codes for CATSREVNEQFF.

This clonotype appeared a few times. A much larger clone differs by one base, so this may be a read error. V and J are TRBV11-2 and TRBJ2-5; no clear D. The CDR3 totals 15 residues. V gave up 1 base and J gave up 1 base, with 10 bases separating them. The germline V gene encodes CDR1 SGHAT and CDR2 FQNNGV. DNA for the CDR3: TGTGCCAGCAGCTTAGGTACAGCTTCCCAAGAGACCCAGTACTTC. Protein product: CASSLGTASQETQYF.

This clonotype occurred many times. The chain links TRBV20-1 to TRBJ2-7, with TRBD2 as a possible D gene (5 bases). Trimming shortened V by 8 bases and J by 2 bases, and 19 bases separated the two germline ends. This CDR3 contains 14 residues. Germline CDR1 and CDR2: DFQATT and SNEGSKA (reference sequence). This CDR3 reads CSSYPPGRPYEQYF. Here the CDR3 DNA reads TGCAGTTCCTACCCGCCGGGGAGACCCTACGAGCAGTACTTC.

In its sample, this clonotype was seen many times. The chain combines TRBV30 with TRBJ2-7; 11 nucleotides align to TRBD2. The V gene end was trimmed by 3 bases and the J gene end by 3 bases; junction bases not matched to a gene: 4. This CDR3 is built from 14 residues. Germline lookup yields CDR1 GTSNPN and CDR2 SVGIG (reference sequence). CDR3 coding DNA: TGTGCCTGGAGCGGGACTAGCGGCTTCTACGAGCAGTACTTC. Amino acid sequence: CAWSGTSGFYEQYF. Complete variable domain (other parts from reference TRBV30 and TRBJ2-7): SQTIHQWPATLVQPVGSPLSLECTVEGTSNPNLYWYRQAAGRGLQLLFYSVGIGQISSEVPQNLSASRPQDRQFILSSKKLLLSDSGFYLCAWSGTSGFYEQYFGPGTRLTVT.

This clonotype has at least ten counts. The chain carries TRBV7-9 and TRBJ1-2, with 7 bases matching TRBD1. The CDR3 length is 12 residues. Per germline, CDR1 SEHNR and CDR2 FQNEAQ (reference sequence). J was trimmed by 14 bases and V by 5 bases; bases with no gene match: 11. CDR3 sequence: CASSHDRAAWTF. Here the CDR3 DNA reads TGTGCCAGCAGCCATGACAGGGCGGCTTGGACCTTC.